The 22 T cell receptor beta chains below come from one sample, sequenced in a study of patients and donors after allogeneic stem cell transplantation. In TCRdb, the RT-PCR reads were re-called with MiXCR into one record per CDR3 protein. This sample has approximately 250,000 distinct CDR3 sequences, with 13% to 15% found just once. The sequencing input was blood, either unsorted or a sorted T cell fraction (not recorded which). The receptors stem from a human donor who was either an allogeneic HSCT recipient or a stem cell or donor lymphocyte infusion donor (not recorded which). It is not recorded whose cells these are; they may come from a transplant donor.

The rearrangement joins TRBV11-2 to TRBJ1-1, with D perhaps matching TRBD1 (6 bases). Germline lookup yields CDR1 SGHAT and CDR2 FQNNGV. V shed 2 bases and J shed 3 bases, with 10 bases lying between them. This CDR3 is built from 14 residues. The CDR3 region is CASSLPGADTEAFF. DNA of the CDR3: TGTGCCAGCAGCTTACCGGGGGCCGACACTGAAGCTTTCTTT.

This clonotype has at least ten counts. The CDR3 protein is CAISIPGQNYEQYF. DNA for the CDR3: TGTGCCATCAGTATACCGGGACAGAACTACGAGCAGTACTTC. V and J are TRBV10-3 and TRBJ2-7, with TRBD1 matching 7 bases. The CDR3 is 14 amino acids. V was pared by 5 bases and J by 3 bases, with 7 bases of the junction left unmatched. Germline V CDR1 and CDR2: ENHRY, SYGVKD.

This clonotype was counted ten times or more. The J gene is TRBJ2-3, the V gene TRBV7-2, with TRBD2 identical over 9 bases. After removal of 1 base from V and 13 bases from J, the junction contained 3 bases not matched to a gene. The CDR3 totals 12 residues. Germline V gene sequence: CDR1 SGHTA, CDR2 FQGNSA. The CDR3 DNA sequence: TGTGCCAGCAGCTTAGTACGGACTAGCGAGTATTTT. Translation gives CASSLVRTSEYF.

The rearrangement uses TRBV19 and TRBJ1-1, with a tentative D call TRBD1 (6 bases). The CDR3 has 12 residues. V shed 5 bases and J shed 8 bases, with 12 bases lying between them. Germline CDR1 LNHDA, CDR2 SQIVND (reference sequence). This CDR3 is CASSLGHGEAFF. The CDR3 nucleotides read TGTGCCAGTAGTTTGGGACATGGCGAAGCTTTCTTT.

This clonotype was seen a few times. This rearrangement joins TRBV5-1 to TRBJ2-7; D gene ambiguous. The CDR3 spans 14 residues. Germline-derived CDR1 and CDR2 are SGHRS and YFSETQ. Trimming pared 3 bases from V and 1 base from J, leaving 11 bases between. Written as DNA, the CDR3 is TGCGCCAGCAGCTCGTACGGCTTATCCTACGAGCAGTACTTC. Encoded protein: CASSSYGLSYEQYF.

This clonotype has at least ten counts. This sequence joins TRBV7-9 and TRBJ2-5, with TRBD1 matching over 7 bases. The V gene end was trimmed by 10 bases and the J gene end by 4 bases; junction bases not matched to a gene: 18. Germline values: CDR1 SEHNR, CDR2 FQNEAQ (reference sequence). CDR3 length: 16 residues. Written as DNA, the CDR3 is TGTGCCACTCGTTCACAGGACAGGCGGCTGGGAGAGACCCAGTACTTC. It encodes CATRSQDRRLGETQYF.

The chain joins TRBV5-1 to TRBJ2-7, with D maybe TRBD1 (6 bases). The CDR3 loop spans 14 amino acids. The germline V gene encodes CDR1 SGHRS and CDR2 YFSETQ. The V and J ends lost 0 bases and 5 bases respectively, with 12 bases between them. CDR3 coding DNA: TGCGCCAGCAGCTTGGGAAGGGGGAACGACGAGCAGTACTTC. It codes for CASSLGRGNDEQYF. Full variable domain (outside the CDR3, taken from reference TRBV5-1 and TRBJ2-7): KAGVTQTPRYLIKTRGQQVTLSCSPISGHRSVSWYQQTPGQGLQFLFEYFSETQRNKGNFPGRFSGRQFSNSRSEMNVSTLELGDSALYLCASSLGRGNDEQYFGPGTRLTVT.

This clonotype was picked up many times. The chain combines TRBV5-4 with TRBJ2-1; D is unresolved. V shed 0 bases and J shed 0 bases, with 10 bases lying between them. The CDR3 loop spans 16 amino acids. CDR1 SGHNT and CDR2 YYREEE come from the germline V gene (reference sequence). The CDR3 DNA reads as TGTGCCAGCAGCTTGGGGCAGAGAAGCTCCTACAATGAGCAGTTCTTC. Translated, it gives CASSLGQRSSYNEQFF.

The rearrangement links TRBV9 to TRBJ2-3, with unresolved D. The CDR3 runs to 18 residues. Germline CDR1 reads SGDLS; CDR2 reads YYNGEE. With 3 bases removed from V and 0 bases from J, the gap between germline ends came to 20 bases. CDR3 sequence: CASSAAPSAPRSTDTQYF. The CDR3 region has the DNA TGTGCCAGCAGCGCCGCCCCGAGTGCACCCCGAAGCACAGATACGCAGTATTTT.

The chain carries TRBV27 and TRBJ1-1; D possibly corresponds to TRBD1 (6 bases). Germline V gene lookup returns CDR1 MNHEY and CDR2 SMNVEV (reference sequence). The germline V and J ends were trimmed by 5 bases and 3 bases, with 16 bases remaining between them. The CDR3 consists of 15 residues. CDR3 bases: TGTGCCAGCAGTCCGTATACAGGGAGGGACACTGAAGCTTTCTTT. Its protein product is CASSPYTGRDTEAFF.

This rearrangement joins TRBV6-1 to TRBJ2-7, with a possible D match to TRBD1 (6 bases). V was trimmed by 6 bases and J by 2 bases, leaving 17 bases between them. Germline values: CDR1 MNHNS, CDR2 SASEGT. The CDR3 loop spans 15 amino acids. CDR3 nucleotides: TGTGCCAGCAGCCACCGGGACAAAGGCACCTACGAGCAGTACTTC. Its protein is CASSHRDKGTYEQYF.

This clonotype was detected many times. The V and J genes are TRBV27 and TRBJ2-3, with a possible D match to TRBD1 (6 bases). Trimming took off 5 bases at V and 4 bases at J, with 10 bases between the two ends. Per the germline V gene, CDR1 is MNHEY and CDR2 is SMNVEV (reference sequence). CDR3 size: 13 residues. Here the CDR3 reads CASSMGAADTQYF. DNA for the CDR3: TGTGCCAGCAGTATGGGGGCCGCAGATACGCAGTATTTT.

This clonotype was observed many times. CDR3 amino acids: CASSAYRGTYEQYF. The DNA of the CDR3 is TGCGCCAGCAGCGCATACAGGGGTACCTACGAGCAGTACTTC. V usage is TRBV5-1 and J usage is TRBJ2-7; 7 bases line up with TRBD1. Germline CDR1 and CDR2: SGHRS and YFSETQ. This CDR3 has 14 amino acids. J gave up 2 bases and V 4 bases, and 6 bases lay outside the gene matches.

This clonotype was counted ten times or more. The V call is TRBV20-1, the J call TRBJ2-7; D is ambiguous. Per germline, CDR1 DFQATT and CDR2 SNEGSKA (reference sequence). V was cut by 3 bases and J by 4 bases, with 7 bases left in between. CDR3 length equals 11 residues. The DNA for the CDR3 is TGCAGTGCTAGCGGACCATACGAGCAGTACTTC. Protein product: CSASGPYEQYF.

The rearrangement links TRBV24-1 to TRBJ2-2; TRBD2 aligns across 9 bases. The germline V gene encodes CDR1 KGHDR and CDR2 SFDVKD. CDR3 size: 12 residues. J was trimmed by 5 bases and V by 10 bases; bases with no gene match: 1. The CDR3: CATTSGTGELFF. The CDR3 DNA reads TGTGCCACAACTAGCGGGACCGGGGAGCTGTTTTTT.

The chain links TRBV25-1 to TRBJ1-4, with TRBD1 as a possible D gene (6 bases). The CDR3 loop spans 13 amino acids. The V end lost 9 bases, the J end lost 8 bases, and 16 bases lay between the germline ends. The germline CDR1 and CDR2 sequences are MGHDK and SYGVNS. For the CDR3, the DNA is TGTGCCAGTACCGAAGGACAGCGCGAAAAACTGTTTTTT. It codes for CASTEGQREKLFF.

This clonotype was observed a few times. The chain links TRBV6-1 to TRBJ1-1; TRBD1 might be the D (6 bases). V lost 7 bases and J 6 bases, leaving 18 bases between the germline ends. Germline V CDR1 and CDR2: MNHNS, SASEGT. The length of the CDR3 is 14 residues. The CDR3 DNA sequence: TGTGCCAGCAATACAGGGAAGGGGTGGGCTGAAGCTTTCTTT. Translated: CASNTGKGWAEAFF.

This clonotype was seen only a few times. The V and J genes are TRBV4-2 and TRBJ2-1; 8 nucleotides align to TRBD2. The V gene end was trimmed by 4 bases and the J gene end by 3 bases; junction bases not matched to a gene: 5. Germline CDR1 reads LGHNA; CDR2 reads YNFKEQ. The CDR3 has 15 residues. CDR3 bases: TGTGCCAGCAGCCTCAATAGCGGGGACTACAATGAGCAGTTCTTC. It translates to CASSLNSGDYNEQFF.

The rearrangement links TRBV4-1 to TRBJ1-2; 11 positions match TRBD1. Germline CDR1 MGHRA, CDR2 YSYEKL. The CDR3 contains 14 residues. Trimming cost V 4 bases and J 8 bases; bases outside gene matches: 6. The CDR3 DNA reads as TGCGCCAGCAGCCCCCCCGGGACAGGGGGAGGCTACACCTTC. Its protein is CASSPPGTGGGYTF.

This clonotype was counted ten times or more. The chain is built from TRBV12-3 or TRBV12-4 and TRBJ2-2; 13 positions agree with TRBD2. The CDR3 extends over 17 amino acids. After removal of 6 bases from V and 4 bases from J, the junction contained 8 bases not matched to a gene. The CDR3 sequence: CASRRGLAGPGTGELFF. The CDR3 DNA sequence: TGTGCCAGCAGGAGGGGACTAGCGGGGCCGGGCACCGGGGAGCTGTTTTTT.

This clonotype showed up just a few times. V gene TRBV20-1 combines with J gene TRBJ1-5; weak D call: TRBD1 (5 bases). CDR3 length: 14 amino acids. The V and J ends lost 4 bases and 1 base respectively, with 11 bases between them. Germline CDR1 DFQATT, CDR2 SNEGSKA (reference sequence). CDR3 amino acids: CSATVTASNQPQHF. The CDR3 DNA is TGCAGTGCTACGGTGACAGCAAGCAATCAGCCCCAGCATTTT.

This chain joins TRBV7-9 and TRBJ2-2; D perhaps matches TRBD2 (6 bases). The CDR3 consists of 14 residues. The germline V gene has CDR1 SEHNR and CDR2 FQNEAQ (reference sequence). V shed 5 bases and J shed 6 bases, with 13 bases lying between them. The CDR3 region is CASSLARDSGELFF. CDR3 coding DNA: TGTGCCAGCAGCCTCGCGCGGGACTCCGGGGAGCTGTTTTTT.